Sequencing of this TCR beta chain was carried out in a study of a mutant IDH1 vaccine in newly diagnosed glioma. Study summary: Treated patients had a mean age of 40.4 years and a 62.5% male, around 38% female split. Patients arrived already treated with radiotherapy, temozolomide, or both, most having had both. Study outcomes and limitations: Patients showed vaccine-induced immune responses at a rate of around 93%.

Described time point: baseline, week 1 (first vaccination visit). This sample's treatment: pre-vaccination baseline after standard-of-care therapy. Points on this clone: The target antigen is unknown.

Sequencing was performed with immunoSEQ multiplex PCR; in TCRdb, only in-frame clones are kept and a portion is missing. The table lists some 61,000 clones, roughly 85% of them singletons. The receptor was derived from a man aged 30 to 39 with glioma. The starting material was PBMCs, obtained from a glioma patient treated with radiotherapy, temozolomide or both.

The CDR3 DNA is TGTGCCAGCAGTTACTCTGCTAGCGGGGGGTGGGATGAGCAGTTCTTC. Its translation: CASSYSASGGWDEQFF. The gene calls are TRBV6-5 and TRBJ2-1, with 11 bases fitting TRBD2. The CDR3 loop spans 16 amino acids. V lost 0 bases to trimming and J lost 8 bases; unmatched junction nucleotides: 6. Germline CDR1 MNHEY, CDR2 SVGAGI.